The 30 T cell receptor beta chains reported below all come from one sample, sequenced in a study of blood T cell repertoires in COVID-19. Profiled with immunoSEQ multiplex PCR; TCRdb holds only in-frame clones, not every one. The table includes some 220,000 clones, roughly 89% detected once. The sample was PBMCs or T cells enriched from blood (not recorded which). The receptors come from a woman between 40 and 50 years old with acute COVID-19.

The CDR3 protein is CASSFGGNTEAFF. The CDR3 DNA reads as TGCGCCAGCAGCTTCGGTGGGAACACTGAAGCTTTCTTT. This chain connects TRBV5-1 to TRBJ1-1, with D unclear. Deletions cut 2 bases from V and 1 base from J, with 6 bases between. CDR1 SGHRS and CDR2 YFSETQ come from the germline V gene. CDR3 length equals 13 residues.

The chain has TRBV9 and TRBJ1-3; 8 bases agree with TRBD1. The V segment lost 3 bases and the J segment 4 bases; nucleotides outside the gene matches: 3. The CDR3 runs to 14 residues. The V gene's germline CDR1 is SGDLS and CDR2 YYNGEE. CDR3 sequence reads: CASSAQGAGNTIYF. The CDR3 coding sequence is TGTGCCAGCAGCGCGCAGGGGGCAGGAAACACCATATATTTT.

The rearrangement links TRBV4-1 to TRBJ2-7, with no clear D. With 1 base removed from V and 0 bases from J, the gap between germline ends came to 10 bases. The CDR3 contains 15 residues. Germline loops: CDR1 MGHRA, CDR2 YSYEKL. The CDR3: CASSQGPVSSYEQYF. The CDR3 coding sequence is TGCGCCAGCAGCCAAGGCCCCGTGAGCTCCTACGAGCAGTACTTC.

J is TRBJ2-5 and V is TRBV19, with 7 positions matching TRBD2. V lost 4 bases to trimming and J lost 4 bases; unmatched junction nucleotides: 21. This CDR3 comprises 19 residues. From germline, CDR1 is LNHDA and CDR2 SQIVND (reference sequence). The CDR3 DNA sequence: TGTGCCAGTAGTACCCTCCCGGCGGGGGTGGGGGGTAAATTAGAGACCCAGTACTTC. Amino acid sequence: CASSTLPAGVGGKLETQYF.

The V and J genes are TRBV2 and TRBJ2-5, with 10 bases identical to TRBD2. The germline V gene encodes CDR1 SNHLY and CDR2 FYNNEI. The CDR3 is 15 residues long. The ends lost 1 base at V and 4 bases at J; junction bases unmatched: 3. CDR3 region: CASSEGSGGRETQYF. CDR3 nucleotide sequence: TGTGCCAGCAGTGAAGGTAGCGGGGGGAGAGAGACCCAGTACTTC.

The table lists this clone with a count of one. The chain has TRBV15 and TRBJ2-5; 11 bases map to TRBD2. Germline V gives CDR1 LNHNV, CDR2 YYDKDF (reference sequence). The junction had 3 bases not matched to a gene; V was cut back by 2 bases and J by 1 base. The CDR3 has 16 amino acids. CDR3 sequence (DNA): TGTGCCACCAGCAGACTCACTAGCGGGGGCCAAGAGACCCAGTACTTC. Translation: CATSRLTSGGQETQYF.

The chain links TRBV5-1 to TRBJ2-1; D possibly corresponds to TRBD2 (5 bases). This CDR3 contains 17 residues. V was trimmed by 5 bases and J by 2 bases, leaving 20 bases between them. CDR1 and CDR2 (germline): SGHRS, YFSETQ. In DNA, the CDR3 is TGCGCCAGCAGTAAATCGGGATATAGCGAGACCTACAATGAGCAGTTCTTC. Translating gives CASSKSGYSETYNEQFF.

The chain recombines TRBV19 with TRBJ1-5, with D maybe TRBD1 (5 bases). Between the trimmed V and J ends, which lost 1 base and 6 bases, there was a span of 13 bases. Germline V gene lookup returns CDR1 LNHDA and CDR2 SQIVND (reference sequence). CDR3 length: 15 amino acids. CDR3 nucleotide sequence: TGTGCCAGTAGTATAGGAAGGCAGGGAGGTCAGCCCCAGCATTTT. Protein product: CASSIGRQGGQPQHF.

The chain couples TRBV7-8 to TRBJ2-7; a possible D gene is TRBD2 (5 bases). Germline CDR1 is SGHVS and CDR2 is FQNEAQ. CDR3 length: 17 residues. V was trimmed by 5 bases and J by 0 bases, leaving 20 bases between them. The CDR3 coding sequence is TGTGCCAGCAGCCCTTGGTTTAGCGATACGAGCTCCTACGAGCAGTACTTC. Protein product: CASSPWFSDTSSYEQYF.

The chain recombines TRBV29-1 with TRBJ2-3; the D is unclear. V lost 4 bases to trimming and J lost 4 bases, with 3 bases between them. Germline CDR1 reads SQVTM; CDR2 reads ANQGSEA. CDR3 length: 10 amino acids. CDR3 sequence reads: CSVVSDTQYF. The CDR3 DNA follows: TGCAGCGTTGTATCAGATACGCAGTATTTT.

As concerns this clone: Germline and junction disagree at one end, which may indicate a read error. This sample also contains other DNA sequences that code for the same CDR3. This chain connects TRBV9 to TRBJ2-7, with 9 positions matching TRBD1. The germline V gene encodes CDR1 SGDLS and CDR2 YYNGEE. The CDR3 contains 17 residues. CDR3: CASSVDGGGQGTYEQYF. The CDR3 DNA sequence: TGTGCCAGTAGCGTAGACGGAGGGGGACAGGGCACCTACGAGCAGTACTTC.

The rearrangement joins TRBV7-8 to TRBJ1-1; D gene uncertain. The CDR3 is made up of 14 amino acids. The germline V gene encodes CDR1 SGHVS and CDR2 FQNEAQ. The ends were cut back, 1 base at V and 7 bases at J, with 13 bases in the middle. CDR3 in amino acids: CASSLGTGMVEAFF. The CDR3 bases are TGTGCCAGCAGCTTAGGGACGGGGATGGTTGAAGCTTTCTTT.

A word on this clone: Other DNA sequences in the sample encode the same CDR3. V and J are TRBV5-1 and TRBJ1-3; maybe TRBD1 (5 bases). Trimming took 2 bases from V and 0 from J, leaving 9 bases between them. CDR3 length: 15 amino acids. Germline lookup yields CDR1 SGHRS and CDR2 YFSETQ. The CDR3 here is CASSLGANSGNTIYF. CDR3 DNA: TGCGCCAGCAGCTTAGGGGCTAACTCTGGAAACACCATATATTTT.

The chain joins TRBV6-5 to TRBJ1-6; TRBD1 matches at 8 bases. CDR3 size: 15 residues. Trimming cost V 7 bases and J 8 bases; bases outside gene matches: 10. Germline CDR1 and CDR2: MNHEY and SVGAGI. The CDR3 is CASTAGGIKDSPLHF. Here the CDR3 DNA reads TGTGCCAGCACTGCAGGGGGCATAAAGGATTCACCCCTCCACTTT.

This CDR3 is CASSPGSRGEETQYF. CDR3 DNA: TGTGCCAGCAGCCCGGGGTCCAGGGGCGAAGAGACCCAGTACTTC. The gene calls are TRBV5-8 and TRBJ2-5; TRBD1 might be the D (6 bases). The germline gives CDR1 SGHTS, CDR2 YDEGEE. CDR3 length: 15 amino acids. Trimming pared 4 bases from V and 3 bases from J, leaving 16 bases between.

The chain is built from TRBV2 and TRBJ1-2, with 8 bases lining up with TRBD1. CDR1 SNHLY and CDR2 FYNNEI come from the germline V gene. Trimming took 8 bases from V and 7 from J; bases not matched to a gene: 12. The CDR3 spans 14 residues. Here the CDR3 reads CASGQDRGFGGYTF. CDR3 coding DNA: TGTGCCAGCGGTCAAGACAGGGGTTTTGGTGGCTACACCTTC. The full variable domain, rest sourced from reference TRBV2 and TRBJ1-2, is EPEVTQTPSHQVTQMGQEVILRCVPISNHLYFYWYRQILGQKVEFLVSFYNNEISEKSEIFDDQFSVERPDGSNFTLKIRSTKLEDSAMYFCASGQDRGFGGYTFGSGTRLTVV.

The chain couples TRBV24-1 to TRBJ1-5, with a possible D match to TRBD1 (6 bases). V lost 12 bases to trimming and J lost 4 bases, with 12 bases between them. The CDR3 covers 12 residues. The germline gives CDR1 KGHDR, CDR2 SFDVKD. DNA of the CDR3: TGTGCCGTAGCAAGGGGGAATCAGCCCCAGCATTTT. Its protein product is CAVARGNQPQHF.

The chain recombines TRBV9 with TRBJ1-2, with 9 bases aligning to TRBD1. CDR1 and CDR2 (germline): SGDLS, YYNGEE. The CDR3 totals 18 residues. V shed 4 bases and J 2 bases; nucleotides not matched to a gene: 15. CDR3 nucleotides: TGTGCCAGCAGCCCCGGGACAGGGCGATCTCACCGGAACTATGGCTACACCTTC. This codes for CASSPGTGRSHRNYGYTF.

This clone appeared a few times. In DNA, the CDR3 is TGTGCCAGCAGCCAAGCTGGGGGGGGGCAGCCCCAGCATTTT. Its protein is CASSQAGGGQPQHF. J is TRBJ1-5 and V is TRBV3-1 (or the pseudogene TRBV3-2); D may be TRBD1 (5 bases). The ends were cut back, 1 base at V and 7 bases at J, with 11 bases in the middle. The germline V gene has CDR1 LGHDT and CDR2 YNNKEL (reference sequence). This CDR3 region has 14 residues.

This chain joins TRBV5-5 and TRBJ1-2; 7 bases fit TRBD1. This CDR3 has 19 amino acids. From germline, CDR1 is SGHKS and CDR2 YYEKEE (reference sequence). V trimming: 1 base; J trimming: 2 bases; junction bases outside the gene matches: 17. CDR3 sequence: CASSLKYSFGARGNYGYTF. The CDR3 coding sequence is TGTGCCAGCAGCTTGAAGTATTCTTTTGGTGCCAGGGGGAACTATGGCTACACCTTC.

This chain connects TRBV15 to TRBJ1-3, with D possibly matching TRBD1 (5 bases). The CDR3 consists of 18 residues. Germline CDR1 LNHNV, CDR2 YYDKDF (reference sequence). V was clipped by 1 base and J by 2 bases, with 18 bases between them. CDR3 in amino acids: CATSRVRGGTRPGNTIYF. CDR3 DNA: TGTGCCACCAGCAGAGTCCGAGGAGGGACCCGACCTGGAAACACCATATATTTT.

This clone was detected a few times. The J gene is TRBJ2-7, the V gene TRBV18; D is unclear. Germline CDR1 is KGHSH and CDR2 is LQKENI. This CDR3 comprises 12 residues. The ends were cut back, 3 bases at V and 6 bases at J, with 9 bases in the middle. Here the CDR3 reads CASSPSRSEQYF. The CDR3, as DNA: TGTGCCAGCTCACCGTCCAGAAGCGAGCAGTACTTC. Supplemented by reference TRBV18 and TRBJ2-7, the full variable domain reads NAGVMQNPRHLVRRRGQEARLRCSPMKGHSHVYWYRQLPEEGLKFMVYLQKENIIDESGMPKERFSAEFPKEGPSILRIQQVVRGDSAAYFCASSPSRSEQYFGPGTRLTVT.

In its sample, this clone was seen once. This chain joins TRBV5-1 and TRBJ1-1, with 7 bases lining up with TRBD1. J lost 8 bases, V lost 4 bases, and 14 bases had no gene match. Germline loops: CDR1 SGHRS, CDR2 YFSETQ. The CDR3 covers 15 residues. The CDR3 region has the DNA TGCGCCAGCAGCCAAGGACAGGCCCTACAGGGGGAAGCTTTCTTT. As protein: CASSQGQALQGEAFF.

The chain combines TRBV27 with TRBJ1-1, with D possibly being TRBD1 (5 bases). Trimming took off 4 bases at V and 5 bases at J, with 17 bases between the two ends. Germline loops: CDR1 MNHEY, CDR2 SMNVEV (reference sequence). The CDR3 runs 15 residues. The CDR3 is CASSSHPGGGTEAFF. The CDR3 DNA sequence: TGTGCCAGCAGTTCCCACCCCGGGGGGGGGACTGAAGCTTTCTTT.

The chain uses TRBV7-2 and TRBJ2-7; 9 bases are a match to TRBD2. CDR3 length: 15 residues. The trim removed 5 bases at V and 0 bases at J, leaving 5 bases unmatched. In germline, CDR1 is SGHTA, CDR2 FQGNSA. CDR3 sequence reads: CASSRSGGSSYEQYF. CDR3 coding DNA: TGTGCCAGCAGCCGGAGCGGGGGGAGCTCCTACGAGCAGTACTTC.

The CDR3 spells CSASVWKTPNEKLFF. CDR3 in DNA: TGCAGTGCTAGTGTTTGGAAGACACCTAATGAAAAACTGTTTTTT. The chain employs TRBV20-1 and TRBJ1-4, with D unresolved. CDR1 and CDR2 (germline): DFQATT, SNEGSKA (reference sequence). Trimming took off 3 bases at V and 3 bases at J, with 14 bases between the two ends. The CDR3 length is 15 residues.

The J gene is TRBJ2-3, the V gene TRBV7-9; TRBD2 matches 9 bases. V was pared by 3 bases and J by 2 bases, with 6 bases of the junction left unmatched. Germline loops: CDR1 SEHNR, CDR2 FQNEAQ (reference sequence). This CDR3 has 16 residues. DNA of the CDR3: TGTGCCAGCAGCTTGAAAGCGGGGGGACCCACAGATACGCAGTATTTT. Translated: CASSLKAGGPTDTQYF.

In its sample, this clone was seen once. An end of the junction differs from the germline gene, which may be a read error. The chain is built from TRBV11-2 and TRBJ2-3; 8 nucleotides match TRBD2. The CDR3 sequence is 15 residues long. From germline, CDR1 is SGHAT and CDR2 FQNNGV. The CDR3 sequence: CASSSRAGVTHTQYF. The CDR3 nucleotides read TGTGCCAGCAGCTCCAGAGCGGGGGTCACACATACGCAGTATTTT.

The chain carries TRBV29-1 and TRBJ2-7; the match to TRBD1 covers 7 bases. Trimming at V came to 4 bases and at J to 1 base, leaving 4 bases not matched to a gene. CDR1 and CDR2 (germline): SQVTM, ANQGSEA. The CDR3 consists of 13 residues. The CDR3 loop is CSVADRSSYEQYF. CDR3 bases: TGCAGCGTTGCGGACAGGAGTTCCTACGAGCAGTACTTC.

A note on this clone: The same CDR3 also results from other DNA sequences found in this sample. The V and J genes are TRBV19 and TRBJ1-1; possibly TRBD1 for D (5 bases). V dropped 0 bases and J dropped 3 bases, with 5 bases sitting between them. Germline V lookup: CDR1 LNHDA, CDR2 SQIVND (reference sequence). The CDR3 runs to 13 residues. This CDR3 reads CASSIDRDTEAFF. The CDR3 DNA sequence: TGTGCCAGTAGTATAGACAGGGACACTGAAGCTTTCTTT.